This T cell receptor beta chain is drawn from a study of chemoradiotherapy in HPV16-positive cancers. Sequenced by immunoSEQ multiplex PCR; TCRdb stores in-frame clones only, minus some. The sample lists 6,200 or so clones; over 70% were seen once. Study-wide results and limits: During treatment, candidate HPV-specific clones and E7-related motifs expanded in tumor. For HPV16-positive patients, expanding HPV-responsive T cells associated with longer recurrence-free survival.

Germline values: CDR1 GTSNPN, CDR2 SVGIG (reference sequence). This CDR3 is built from 14 residues. Trimming left V 3 bases short and J 0 bases short, with 9 bases between. A note on this clone: Its antigen is not known.

The source is a human donor with HPV-associated anogenital cancer. The chain links TRBV30 to TRBJ1-5; TRBD1 might be the D (6 bases). The sequencing used tumor tissue, collected from a patient who underwent chemoradiotherapy. CDR3 sequence: CAWSPGHSNQPQHF. The CDR3 DNA reads TGTGCCTGGAGCCCGGGACATAGCAATCAGCCCCAGCATTTT.